One and the same sample provided the 2 T cell receptor beta chains below, sequenced in a study of beta chain features in type 1 diabetes. The antigens of these receptors remain unknown. The entirety of the isolated RNA underwent reverse transcription, so expressed TCRB transcripts were sequenced. Sequenced by immunoSEQ multiplex PCR; TCRdb stores in-frame clones only, minus some. This table has 50,000 to 65,000 clones, 35% to 50% appearing once. Findings and limits, study-wide: Shorter TCRB CDR3s, moderately but significantly so, were found in Type 1 diabetes patients in all four CD4+ subsets.

The source material was Tregs from blood. All receptors derive from a man under 40 with type 1 diabetes.

This clone was picked up a small number of times. This rearrangement joins TRBV28 to TRBJ2-3; 7 bases fit TRBD1. The CDR3 spans 15 residues. Germline loops: CDR1 MDHEN, CDR2 SYDVKM. With V trimmed by 5 bases and J by 4 bases, 9 bases remained unmatched. The CDR3 nucleotides are TGTGCCAGCAGTCGAGACAGGGTCGGTTCAGATACGCAGTATTTT. It yields the protein CASSRDRVGSDTQYF. The complete variable domain, with remaining parts taken from reference TRBV28 and TRBJ2-3, reads DVKVTQSSRYLVKRTGEKVFLECVQDMDHENMFWYRQDPGLGLRLIYFSYDVKMKEKGDIPEGYSVSREKKERFSLILESASTNQTSMYLCASSRDRVGSDTQYFGPGTRLTVL.

The chain combines TRBV7-3 with TRBJ2-3, with TRBD2 matching 9 bases. CDR1 and CDR2 (germline): SGHTA, FQGTGA. This CDR3 is 15 amino acids long. With 3 bases clipped from V and 0 bases from J, the junction kept 1 base outside the gene matches. The CDR3, as DNA: TGTGCCAGCAGCTTCGCGGGAGGGAGCACAGATACGCAGTATTTT. This codes for CASSFAGGSTDTQYF.